The rows below give T cell receptor beta chains drawn from one sample of a study of OX40 agonist ivuxolimab in advanced cancers. Sequenced by immunoSEQ multiplex PCR; TCRdb stores in-frame clones only, minus some. The sample holds tens of thousands of clones, around nine tenths seen once. The specimen comprised CD4+ or CD8+ T cells sorted from blood, sampled in a trial of the OX40 agonist ivuxolimab. These receptors were obtained from an adult with an advanced solid tumor such as melanoma, head and neck, liver or kidney cancer. Both conserved end residues are part of each CDR3. Fields, in order: CDR3 protein, CDR3 DNA, J gene, clone size, D gene, V gene. The D gene is left open where the match is weak. Rows may omit the clone size; those that give it use once, few, many or a size class.

CDR3aa: CASSPWATNYGYTF
CDR3nt: TGTGCCAGCTCACCGTGGGCTACAAACTATGGCTACACCTTC
j_gene: TRBJ1-2
abundance: few
d_gene: .
v_gene: TRBV18

CDR3aa: CASSIYRSRSYNEQFF
CDR3nt: TGTGCCAGTAGTATTTACAGAAGTAGGTCCTACAATGAGCAGTTCTTC
j_gene: TRBJ2-1
abundance: .
d_gene: .
v_gene: TRBV19

CDR3aa: CASRLSTGEKLFF
CDR3nt: TGTGCCAGCCGCTTAAGCACTGGAGAAAAACTGTTTTTT
j_gene: TRBJ1-4
abundance: .
d_gene: .
v_gene: TRBV6-1

CDR3aa: CASSLDRRSDTQYF
CDR3nt: TGCGCCAGCAGCCTCGACCGACGTTCTGATACGCAGTATTTT
j_gene: TRBJ2-3
abundance: .
d_gene: .
v_gene: TRBV4-3

CDR3aa: CSVESNTGELFF
CDR3nt: TGCAGCGTTGAAAGTAACACCGGGGAGCTGTTTTTT
j_gene: TRBJ2-2
abundance: .
d_gene: .
v_gene: TRBV29-1

CDR3aa: CASSQAGQFEAFF
CDR3nt: TGTGCCAGCAGCCAGGCCGGACAGTTTGAAGCTTTCTTT
j_gene: TRBJ1-1
abundance: .
d_gene: .
v_gene: TRBV4-2

CDR3aa: CAGGAYNEQFF
CDR3nt: TGTGCAGGGGGGGCCTACAATGAGCAGTTCTTC
j_gene: TRBJ2-1
abundance: .
d_gene: .
v_gene: TRBV2

CDR3aa: CASGFGPGKDGYTF
CDR3nt: TGTGCTAGTGGTTTCGGCCCAGGGAAAGACGGCTACACCTTC
j_gene: TRBJ1-2
abundance: .
d_gene: .
v_gene: TRBV12-5

CDR3aa: CASSLESPNYGYTF
CDR3nt: TGCGCCAGCAGCTTGGAATCCCCCAACTATGGCTACACCTTC
j_gene: TRBJ1-2
abundance: medium-sized
d_gene: .
v_gene: TRBV5-1

CDR3aa: CASSKTGTGTQTQYF
CDR3nt: TGTGCCAGCAGCAAAACCGGGACAGGGACTCAGACCCAGTACTTC
j_gene: TRBJ2-5
abundance: .
d_gene: TRBD1
v_gene: TRBV9

CDR3aa: CASSLVETTQYF
CDR3nt: TGTGCCAGCAGCTTGGTGGAGACTACGCAGTATTTT
j_gene: TRBJ2-3
abundance: .
d_gene: .
v_gene: TRBV5-8

CDR3aa: CASSPPRTGLGTGELFF
CDR3nt: TGTGCCAGCAGCCCTCCCCGGACCGGGTTGGGCACCGGGGAGCTGTTTTTT
j_gene: TRBJ2-2
abundance: .
d_gene: .
v_gene: TRBV5-4

CDR3aa: CASSPDPQETQYF
CDR3nt: TGCGCCAGCAGCCCGGACCCGCAAGAGACCCAGTACTTC
j_gene: TRBJ2-5
abundance: once
d_gene: .
v_gene: TRBV5-1

CDR3aa: CASSMVGGPYEQYF
CDR3nt: TGTGCCAGTAGTATGGTGGGGGGGCCCTACGAGCAGTACTTC
j_gene: TRBJ2-7
abundance: .
d_gene: .
v_gene: TRBV19

CDR3aa: CSVGAVGNTIYF
CDR3nt: TGCAGCGTTGGGGCGGTCGGAAACACCATATATTTT
j_gene: TRBJ1-3
abundance: .
d_gene: .
v_gene: TRBV29-1

CDR3aa: CASSPSWQTANYGYTF
CDR3nt: TGCGCCAGCAGCCCATCCTGGCAGACTGCTAACTATGGCTACACCTTC
j_gene: TRBJ1-2
abundance: few
d_gene: .
v_gene: TRBV5-1

CDR3aa: CASQTDIERDEQYF
CDR3nt: TGCGCCAGCCAAACCGATATTGAACGGGACGAGCAGTACTTC
j_gene: TRBJ2-7
abundance: .
d_gene: .
v_gene: TRBV5-1

CDR3aa: CASDSGAPYSNQPQHF
CDR3nt: TGTGCCAGCGACTCAGGAGCTCCTTATAGCAATCAGCCCCAGCATTTT
j_gene: TRBJ1-5
abundance: .
d_gene: .
v_gene: TRBV5-8

CDR3aa: CASSPQTYNEQFF
CDR3nt: TGTGCCAGCAGCCCCCAGACCTACAATGAGCAGTTCTTC
j_gene: TRBJ2-1
abundance: .
d_gene: .
v_gene: TRBV7-2

CDR3aa: CASSRKTGGAEAFF
CDR3nt: TGTGCCAGCAGCAGAAAAACAGGGGGAGCTGAAGCTTTCTTT
j_gene: TRBJ1-1
abundance: .
d_gene: TRBD1
v_gene: TRBV7-2

CDR3aa: CASSVGQGARETQYF
CDR3nt: TGTGCCAGCAGCGTGGGACAGGGGGCACGGGAGACCCAGTACTTC
j_gene: TRBJ2-5
abundance: .
d_gene: TRBD1
v_gene: TRBV9

CDR3aa: CATSGGTSGGPGTDTQYF
CDR3nt: TGTGCCACCAGCGGAGGGACTAGTGGGGGCCCGGGCACAGATACGCAGTATTTT
j_gene: TRBJ2-3
abundance: .
d_gene: TRBD2
v_gene: TRBV15

CDR3aa: CASSRGKTENTEAFF
CDR3nt: TGTGCCAGCAGCAGGGGTAAAACTGAGAACACTGAAGCTTTCTTT
j_gene: TRBJ1-1
abundance: .
d_gene: .
v_gene: TRBV14

CDR3aa: CASSQDSSSGNTIYF
CDR3nt: TGCGCCAGCAGCCAAGACAGTTCCTCTGGAAACACCATATATTTT
j_gene: TRBJ1-3
abundance: .
d_gene: .
v_gene: TRBV5-1

CDR3aa: CSAAHTDTQYF
CDR3nt: TGCAGTGCTGCCCACACAGATACGCAGTATTTT
j_gene: TRBJ2-3
abundance: .
d_gene: .
v_gene: TRBV20-1

CDR3aa: CASSLSGWYQPQHF
CDR3nt: TGTGCCAGCAGTTTATCAGGGTGGTATCAGCCCCAGCATTTT
j_gene: TRBJ1-5
abundance: few
d_gene: .
v_gene: TRBV27

CDR3aa: CASAFSGAFTDTQYF
CDR3nt: TGTGCCAGCGCATTTAGCGGGGCCTTCACAGATACGCAGTATTTT
j_gene: TRBJ2-3
abundance: .
d_gene: TRBD2
v_gene: TRBV2

CDR3aa: CASSSGLAGGREQFF
CDR3nt: TGTGCCAGCAGCTCGGGACTAGCGGGGGGCCGTGAGCAGTTCTTC
j_gene: TRBJ2-1
abundance: once
d_gene: TRBD2
v_gene: TRBV7-2

CDR3aa: CASSTSWEGGYTF
CDR3nt: TGTGCCAGTAGTACCTCCTGGGAGGGCGGCTACACCTTC
j_gene: TRBJ1-2
abundance: .
d_gene: .
v_gene: TRBV19

CDR3aa: CASQPGWAYEQYF
CDR3nt: TGTGCCTCTCAACCAGGGTGGGCCTACGAGCAGTACTTC
j_gene: TRBJ2-7
abundance: .
d_gene: .
v_gene: TRBV19

CDR3aa: CASSTAGTKIETQYF
CDR3nt: TGCGCCAGCAGCACGGCCGGGACTAAGATAGAGACCCAGTACTTC
j_gene: TRBJ2-5
abundance: .
d_gene: TRBD2
v_gene: TRBV5-1

CDR3aa: CASSLNPTNEKLFF
CDR3nt: TGTGCCAGCAGCCTAAACCCAACTAATGAAAAACTGTTTTTT
j_gene: TRBJ1-4
abundance: .
d_gene: .
v_gene: TRBV5-5

CDR3aa: CASRRPGEGYTF
CDR3nt: TGTGCCAGTAGGAGGCCAGGGGAAGGCTACACCTTC
j_gene: TRBJ1-2
abundance: .
d_gene: .
v_gene: TRBV19

CDR3aa: CASSFRRGDYEQYF
CDR3nt: TGTGCCAGCAGCTTTAGGAGGGGGGACTACGAGCAGTACTTC
j_gene: TRBJ2-7
abundance: .
d_gene: .
v_gene: TRBV6-5

CDR3aa: CASKEGGGNPSYEQYF
CDR3nt: TGCGCCAGCAAGGAAGGTGGGGGAAATCCCTCCTACGAGCAGTACTTC
j_gene: TRBJ2-7
abundance: once
d_gene: .
v_gene: TRBV5-1

CDR3aa: CASSGSLGNEQFF
CDR3nt: TGTGCCAGCAGCGGATCATTGGGCAATGAGCAGTTCTTC
j_gene: TRBJ2-1
abundance: .
d_gene: .
v_gene: TRBV7-9

CDR3aa: CATSRDRGGRYEQYF
CDR3nt: TGTGCCACCAGCAGAGATCGAGGAGGGCGGTACGAGCAGTACTTC
j_gene: TRBJ2-7
abundance: .
d_gene: .
v_gene: TRBV15

CDR3aa: CASSGQGSGNTIYF
CDR3nt: TGTGCCAGCAGCGGACAGGGGTCTGGAAACACCATATATTTT
j_gene: TRBJ1-3
abundance: .
d_gene: TRBD1
v_gene: TRBV9

CDR3aa: CASSLSFRGDGNQPQHF
CDR3nt: TGTGCCAGCAGTTTATCATTCCGCGGGGACGGCAATCAGCCCCAGCATTTT
j_gene: TRBJ1-5
abundance: .
d_gene: .
v_gene: TRBV27

CDR3aa: CASRKRGDTDTQYF
CDR3nt: TGCGCCAGCAGGAAACGGGGGGACACAGATACGCAGTATTTT
j_gene: TRBJ2-3
abundance: .
d_gene: TRBD2
v_gene: TRBV5-1

CDR3aa: CASSLAAGGRETQYF
CDR3nt: TGTGCCAGCAGCTTGGCGGCGGGCGGGAGAGAGACCCAGTACTTC
j_gene: TRBJ2-5
abundance: .
d_gene: TRBD2
v_gene: TRBV5-4

CDR3aa: CAITPGQSTDTQYF
CDR3nt: TGTGCCATCACCCCGGGACAGAGCACAGATACGCAGTATTTT
j_gene: TRBJ2-3
abundance: .
d_gene: TRBD1
v_gene: TRBV10-3

CDR3aa: CASFLEVSGGQAFQETQYF
CDR3nt: TGTGCCAGCTTCCTGGAGGTTAGCGGGGGCCAAGCGTTCCAAGAGACCCAGTACTTC
j_gene: TRBJ2-5
abundance: .
d_gene: TRBD2
v_gene: TRBV7-3

CDR3aa: CASSRREVAAQPQHF
CDR3nt: TGTGCCAGCAGTCGCCGCGAGGTGGCGGCTCAGCCCCAGCATTTT
j_gene: TRBJ1-5
abundance: .
d_gene: .
v_gene: TRBV6-5

CDR3aa: CASSAGGVEAFF
CDR3nt: TGTGCCAGCTCCGCTGGGGGGGTTGAAGCTTTCTTT
j_gene: TRBJ1-1
abundance: .
d_gene: .
v_gene: TRBV11-1

CDR3aa: CASSHRQGAVVGTQYF
CDR3nt: TGTGCCAGCAGCCACCGACAGGGGGCTGTCGTTGGGACGCAGTATTTT
j_gene: TRBJ2-3
abundance: once
d_gene: TRBD1
v_gene: TRBV7-2

CDR3aa: CASSRERGPDNEQFF
CDR3nt: TGTGCCAGCAGCCGGGAGCGGGGGCCCGACAATGAGCAGTTCTTC
j_gene: TRBJ2-1
abundance: few
d_gene: TRBD2
v_gene: TRBV5-5

CDR3aa: CASSERGTGGHQPQHF
CDR3nt: TGTGCCAGCAGTGAACGGGGGACAGGGGGCCATCAGCCCCAGCATTTT
j_gene: TRBJ1-5
abundance: .
d_gene: TRBD1
v_gene: TRBV6-1

CDR3aa: CASSPERYRVNQPQHF
CDR3nt: TGTGCCAGCAGCCCTGAGCGTTACAGGGTCAATCAGCCCCAGCATTTT
j_gene: TRBJ1-5
abundance: .
d_gene: .
v_gene: TRBV7-8

CDR3aa: CASSLIYLGTGNTIYF
CDR3nt: TGTGCCAGCAGCCTCATATATCTCGGGACTGGAAACACCATATATTTT
j_gene: TRBJ1-3
abundance: .
d_gene: .
v_gene: TRBV7-2

CDR3aa: CASGGVGEPQHF
CDR3nt: TGTGCCAGCGGCGGGGTTGGGGAGCCCCAGCATTTT
j_gene: TRBJ1-5
abundance: .
d_gene: .
v_gene: TRBV27

CDR3aa: CASRLVTGNEQFF
CDR3nt: TGTGCCAGCAGACTAGTAACGGGGAATGAGCAGTTCTTC
j_gene: TRBJ2-1
abundance: .
d_gene: .
v_gene: TRBV5-8

CDR3aa: CASSLPRAHLAGELFF
CDR3nt: TGTGCCAGCAGCTTACCGCGGGCTCACCTCGCCGGGGAGCTGTTTTTT
j_gene: TRBJ2-2
abundance: .
d_gene: .
v_gene: TRBV7-9